This T cell receptor beta chain was sequenced in a study of T cell repertoires in cytomegalovirus infection. Study information: Indications of both CMV infection and matching HLA type were provided by public TCR beta signatures.

This clonotype was seen many times. Its target is unknown. Findings and caveats of the study: Summed frequency of public TCR beta families distinguished CMV carriers with the relevant HLA. HLA-C-restricted TCR beta clonotypes specific for CMV led the ex vivo response.

CDR1 is MNHEY and CDR2 is SMNVEV in the germline V gene (reference sequence). V was cut by 7 bases and J by 2 bases, with 23 bases left in between. The CDR3 is 17 amino acids. TCRdb reprocessed the reads via MiXCR and lists one record per CDR3 protein. This sample has a few hundred thousand distinct CDR3 sequences, with roughly 10% found just once. The sequence came from a human donor in good health (CMV status not recorded). Some clones in this sample may be carry-over from other donors' samples. The sample consisted of PBMCs. The chain carries TRBV27 and TRBJ2-5, with D possibly TRBD1 on 5 matching bases. DNA of the CDR3: TGTGCCAGCACCTTTTTCCTAGAAGGGGTATATCAAGAGACCCAGTACTTC. Protein: CASTFFLEGVYQETQYF.